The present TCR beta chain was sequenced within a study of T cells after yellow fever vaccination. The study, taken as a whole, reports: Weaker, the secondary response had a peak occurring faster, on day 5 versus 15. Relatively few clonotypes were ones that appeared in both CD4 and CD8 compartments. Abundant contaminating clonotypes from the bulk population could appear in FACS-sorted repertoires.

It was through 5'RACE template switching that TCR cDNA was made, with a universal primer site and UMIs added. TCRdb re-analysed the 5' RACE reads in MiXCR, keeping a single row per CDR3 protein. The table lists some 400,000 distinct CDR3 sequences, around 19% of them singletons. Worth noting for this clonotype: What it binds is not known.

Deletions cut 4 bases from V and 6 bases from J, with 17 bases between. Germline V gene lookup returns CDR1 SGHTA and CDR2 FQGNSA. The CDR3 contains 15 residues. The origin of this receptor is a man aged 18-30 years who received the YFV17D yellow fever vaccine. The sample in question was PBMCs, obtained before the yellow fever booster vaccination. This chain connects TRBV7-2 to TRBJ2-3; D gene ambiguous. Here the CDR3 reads CASSSVGSASDTQYF. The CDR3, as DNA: TGTGCCAGCAGCTCAGTAGGTTCGGCATCGGATACGCAGTATTTT.